This T cell receptor beta chain was recorded in a study of T cell repertoires in cytomegalovirus infection. Study information: Through public TCR beta signatures, both CMV infection and matching HLA type were indicated.

Germline V CDR1 and CDR2: GTSNPN, SVGIG (reference sequence). This CDR3 has 12 residues. To note about this clonotype: Antigen specificity is unknown. A much larger clone differs from this one at a single base, so this may be a read error.

One entry per CDR3 protein results from TCRdb running MiXCR on the reads. The sample has 160,000 or so distinct CDR3 sequences, around 20% seen once. Study findings and constraints: What dominated the ex vivo response were HLA-C-restricted CMV-specific TCR beta clonotypes. Summed public TCR beta family frequency identified CMV carriers bearing the relevant HLA.

V usage is TRBV30 and J usage is TRBJ2-7; unclear D gene. This receptor was identified in a human donor in good health (CMV status not recorded). Some clones in this sample may be carry-over from other donors' samples. Specimen: PBMCs. The CDR3 reads CASSNKVNEQYF. Here the CDR3 DNA reads TGTGCCTCGAGTAACAAGGTCAACGAGCAGTACTTC.